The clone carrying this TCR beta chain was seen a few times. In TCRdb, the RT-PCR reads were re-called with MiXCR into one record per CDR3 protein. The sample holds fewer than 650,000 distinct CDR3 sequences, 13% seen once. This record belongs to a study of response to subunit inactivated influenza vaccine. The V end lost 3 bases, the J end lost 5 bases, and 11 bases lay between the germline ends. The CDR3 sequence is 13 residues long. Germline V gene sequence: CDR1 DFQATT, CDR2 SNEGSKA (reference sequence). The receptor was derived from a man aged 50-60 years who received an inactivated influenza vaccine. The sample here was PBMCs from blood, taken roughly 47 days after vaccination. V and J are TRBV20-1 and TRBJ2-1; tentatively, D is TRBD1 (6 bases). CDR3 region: CSASQGSHNEQFF. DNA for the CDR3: TGCAGTGCTAGCCAGGGGAGTCACAATGAGCAGTTCTTC.